This T cell receptor (beta chain) was sequenced during a study of T cells in Graves' hyperthyroidism and ophthalmopathy. Across the study: Blood was drawn when the patient was first diagnosed and still untreated.

The investigators amplified TCR beta CDR3 regions from RNA transcripts. The primer set for the first-round RT-PCR of the TCR CDR3 was HTBI. TCRdb itself ran the multiplex PCR reads through MiXCR, one entry per CDR3 protein. This sample has approximately 480,000 distinct CDR3 sequences; roughly 20% occur once, and the top ten carry 26%. With respect to this clonotype: No antigen is known for it. This may stem from a read error, because a much larger clone lies one nucleotide away.

Patients were excluded for uncontrolled infection, other autoimmune disease, pregnancy or lactation. It was 8.5 to 10 ml of fresh peripheral blood that supplied the PBMCs. Findings of the study overall: Blood also carried most thyroid clonotypes expanded above 0.001.

The ends lost 8 bases at V and 7 bases at J; junction bases unmatched: 16. CDR3 length equals 15 residues. Germline V gene data show CDR1 as MNHNS and CDR2 as SASEGT. Input material: blood. J is TRBJ1-1 and V is TRBV6-1; 7 positions agree with TRBD1. This clonotype was obtained from a man between 18 and 29 years old with Graves' hyperthyroidism. For the CDR3, the DNA is TGTGCCAGCCACTACGGACAGGCCTTCTTGGGTGAAGCTTTCTTT. It is translated as CASHYGQAFLGEAFF.